This T cell receptor beta chain was recorded in a study of T cell responses to AZD1222 COVID-19 vaccine (TCRdb year 2021). Describing the broader study: AZD1222 recipients whose second dose came at about 4 weeks and those whose second dose came at about 12 weeks were combined into one group, since spike-specific TCR depth and breadth did not differ between the two schedules. A total of 233 trial participants underwent TCR sequencing, of whom some 200 had received two doses of AZD1222 and approximately 25 had received two doses of the MenACWY control vaccine. Trial participants were enrolled by age into 18-55, 56-69 and 70-plus year subgroups, with around 140, 26 and 57 TCR-sequenced participants respectively.

What this sample's time point label stands for: baseline before first vaccination. Samples from vaccinated people were obtained from the UK trials COV001 and COV002, which included a single-blind randomized controlled phase 2/3 trial of AZD1222 (ChAdOx1 nCoV-19) in healthy adults. Trial participant PBMC samples were collected at day 0 and day 28 after the second dose for TCRbeta chain sequencing. General findings and caveats noted by the study authors: The 56-69-year group was small, and its depth increase did not reach significance, likely because of low power. The vaccine-associated CD4 TCRs covered the entire spike protein, and the dominant responses fell in regions 160-218 and 743-854. Participants were mostly white British and included more females than males, and it was suggested by the authors that clonal diversity may have been underestimated. Because no day 14 peak-response samples were available, the repertoires could be characterized only after the peak T cell response. Conclusions about previously exposed vaccinees are limited, since just a handful of AZD1222 recipients were seropositive for SARS-CoV-2 at baseline. Spike-specific TCR breadth and depth rose significantly after two AZD1222 doses compared with day 0 and with MenACWY recipients. Reportedly, almost half of the unique spike-specific TCRs recognized epitopes lying outside the regions that are mutated in the B.1.351 and B.1.1.7 variants.

The CDR3 regions of human TCRbeta chains were subjected to immunosequencing. In the original analysis: TCRs in the repertoires were matched against a reference library of SARS-CoV-2-specific TCRs that had been generated with the MIRA antigen-specificity platform. Breadth meant the fraction of unique TCRs that were SARS-CoV-2-associated, whereas depth meant the fraction of total T cells that were SARS-CoV-2-associated. Each spike-specific TCR was assigned to its reactive spike region and to a CD4 or CD8 class using the MIRA data. Log10-transformed breadth and depth values were compared by one-way ANOVA with Sidak's multiple comparisons tests. TCRdb limited this immuneACCESS table to in-frame rearrangements with V and J called. A share of clones is missing; checked studies link under half to unresolved V genes, and the rest is unexplained. V, J and clone size are those of that table, while D and trimming were read from the DNA. This sample has tens of thousands of clones in its table, and about nine tenths of those were observed once. The top ten clones comprise 24% of the sample.

A remark on this clone: There is no known antigen for this receptor. Base-call qualities are not available, and no considerably larger clone is one nucleotide away.

The sequenced sample was peripheral blood, obtained on day 0 of AZD1222 vaccination. This sequence originates from an adult in good health.

The CDR3 reads as follows: CASSRARGANQPQHF. The bases read TGTGCCAGCAGTCGTGCGAGGGGGGCCAATCAGCCCCAGCATTTT. The rearranged segments are TRBV6-5 and TRBJ1-5, with TRBD1 tentatively as D gene (6 bases match). Deletion took 5 bases off V and 3 bases off J, with a span of 14 bases between the germline ends. The cysteine opens and the phenylalanine closes a CDR3 of 15 amino acids. Only the CDR3 part of the read is kept: 45 bases, read in frame from the first base. According to the germline V gene, CDR1 reads MNHEY and CDR2 reads SVGAGI.